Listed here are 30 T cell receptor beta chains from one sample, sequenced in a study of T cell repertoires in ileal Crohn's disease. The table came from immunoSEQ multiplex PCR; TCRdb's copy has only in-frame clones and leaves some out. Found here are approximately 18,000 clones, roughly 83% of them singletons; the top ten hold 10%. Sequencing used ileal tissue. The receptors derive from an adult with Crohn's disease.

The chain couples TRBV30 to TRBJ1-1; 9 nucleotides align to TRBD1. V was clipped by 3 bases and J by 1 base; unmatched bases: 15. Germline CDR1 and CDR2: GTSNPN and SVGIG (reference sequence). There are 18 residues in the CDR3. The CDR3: CAWRPGQGSGRRNTEAFF. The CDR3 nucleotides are TGTGCCTGGAGGCCGGGACAGGGCTCGGGTAGAAGGAACACTGAAGCTTTCTTT.

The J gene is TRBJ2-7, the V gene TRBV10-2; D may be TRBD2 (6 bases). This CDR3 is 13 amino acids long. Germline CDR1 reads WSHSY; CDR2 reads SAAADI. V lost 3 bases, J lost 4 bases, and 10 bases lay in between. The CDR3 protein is CASSDGRNYEQYF. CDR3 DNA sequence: TGCGCCAGCAGTGATGGGAGGAATTACGAGCAGTACTTC.

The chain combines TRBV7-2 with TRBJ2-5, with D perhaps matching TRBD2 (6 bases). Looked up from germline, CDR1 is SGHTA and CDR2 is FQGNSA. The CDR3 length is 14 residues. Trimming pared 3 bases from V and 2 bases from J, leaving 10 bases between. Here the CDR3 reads CASSLGGEQETQYF. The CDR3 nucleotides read TGTGCCAGCAGCTTGGGAGGCGAACAAGAGACCCAGTACTTC.

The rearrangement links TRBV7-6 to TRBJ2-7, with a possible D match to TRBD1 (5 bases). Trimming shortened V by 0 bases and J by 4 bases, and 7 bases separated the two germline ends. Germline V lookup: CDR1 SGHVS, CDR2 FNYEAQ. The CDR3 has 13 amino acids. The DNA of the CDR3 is TGTGCCAGCAGCTTAGCCGCAGGGTACGAGCAGTACTTC. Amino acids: CASSLAAGYEQYF.

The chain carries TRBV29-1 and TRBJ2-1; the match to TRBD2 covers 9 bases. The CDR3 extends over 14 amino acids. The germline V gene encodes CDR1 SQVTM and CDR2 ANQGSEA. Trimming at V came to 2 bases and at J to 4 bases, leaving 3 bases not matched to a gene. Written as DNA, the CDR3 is TGCAGCGTTGAACCTAGCGGGGCTTACAATGAGCAGTTCTTC. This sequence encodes CSVEPSGAYNEQFF.

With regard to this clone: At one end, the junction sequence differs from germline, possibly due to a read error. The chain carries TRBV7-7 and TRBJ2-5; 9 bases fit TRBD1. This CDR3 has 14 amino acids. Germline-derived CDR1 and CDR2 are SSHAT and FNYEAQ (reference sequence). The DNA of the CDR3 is TGTGCTAGCAGCGAGAACAGGGGGCTAGAGACCCAGTACTTC. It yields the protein CASSENRGLETQYF.

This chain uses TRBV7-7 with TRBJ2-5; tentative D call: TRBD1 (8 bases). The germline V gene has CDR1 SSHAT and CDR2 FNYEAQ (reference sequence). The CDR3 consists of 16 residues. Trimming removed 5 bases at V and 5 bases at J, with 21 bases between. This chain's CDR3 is CASSQPDREGRETQYF. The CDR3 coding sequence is TGTGCCAGCAGCCAACCGGACAGGGAGGGACGCGAGACCCAGTACTTC.

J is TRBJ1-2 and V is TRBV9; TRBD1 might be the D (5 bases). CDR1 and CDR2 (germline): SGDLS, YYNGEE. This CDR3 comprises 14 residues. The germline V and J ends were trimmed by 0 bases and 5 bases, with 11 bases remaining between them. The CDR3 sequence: CASSVVAGEYGYTF. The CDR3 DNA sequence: TGTGCCAGCAGCGTAGTGGCGGGGGAGTATGGCTACACCTTC.

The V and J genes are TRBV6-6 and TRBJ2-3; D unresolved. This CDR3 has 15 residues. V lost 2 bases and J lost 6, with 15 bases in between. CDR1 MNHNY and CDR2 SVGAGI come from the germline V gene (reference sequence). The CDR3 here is CASSYGPARVDTQYF. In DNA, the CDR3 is TGTGCCAGCAGTTACGGGCCCGCCCGCGTGGATACGCAGTATTTT.

CDR3 region: CASSLGTAATNEKLFF. CDR3 DNA: TGTGCCAGCAGCTTGGGTACAGCTGCAACTAATGAAAAACTGTTTTTT. The rearrangement joins TRBV7-2 to TRBJ1-4; no clear D. Germline V gene data show CDR1 as SGHTA and CDR2 as FQGNSA. The V end lost 3 bases, the J end lost 0 bases, and 11 bases lay between the germline ends. This CDR3 region has 16 residues.

The chain's CDR3 is CASSAASTNEKLFF. The CDR3 coding sequence is TGTGCCAGCAGCGCGGCGTCAACTAATGAAAAACTGTTTTTT. V gene TRBV7-2 combines with J gene TRBJ1-4, with no clear D. The CDR3 runs 14 residues. Germline-derived CDR1 and CDR2 are SGHTA and FQGNSA. Trimming left V 5 bases short and J 0 bases short, with 7 bases between. Based on the CDR3 plus reference TRBV7-2 and TRBJ1-4, the full variable domain is GAGVSQSPSNKVTEKGKDVELRCDPISGHTALYWYRQSLGQGLEFLIYFQGNSAPDKSGLPSDRFSAERTGGSVSTLTIQRTQQEDSAVYLCASSAASTNEKLFFGSGTQLSVL.

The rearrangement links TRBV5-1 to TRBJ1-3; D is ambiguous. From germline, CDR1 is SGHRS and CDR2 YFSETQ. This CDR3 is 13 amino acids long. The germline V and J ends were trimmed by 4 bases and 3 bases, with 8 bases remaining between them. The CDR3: CASSLELGNTIYF. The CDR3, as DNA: TGCGCCAGCAGCCTTGAACTTGGAAACACCATATATTTT. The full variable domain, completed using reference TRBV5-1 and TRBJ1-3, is KAGVTQTPRYLIKTRGQQVTLSCSPISGHRSVSWYQQTPGQGLQFLFEYFSETQRNKGNFPGRFSGRQFSNSRSEMNVSTLELGDSALYLCASSLELGNTIYFGEGSWLTVV.

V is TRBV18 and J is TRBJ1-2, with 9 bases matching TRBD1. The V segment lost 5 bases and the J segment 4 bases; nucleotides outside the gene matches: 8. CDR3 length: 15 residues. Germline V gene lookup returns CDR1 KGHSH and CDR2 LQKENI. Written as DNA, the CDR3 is TGTGCCAGCTCAGGACAGGGGCCAGGGGGCTATGGCTACACCTTC. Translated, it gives CASSGQGPGGYGYTF.

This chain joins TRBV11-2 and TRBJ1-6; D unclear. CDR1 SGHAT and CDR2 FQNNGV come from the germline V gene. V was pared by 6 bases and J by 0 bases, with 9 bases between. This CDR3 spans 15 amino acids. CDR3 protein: CASSRESSYNSPLHF. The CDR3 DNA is TGTGCCAGCAGTCGGGAAAGCTCCTATAATTCACCCCTCCACTTT. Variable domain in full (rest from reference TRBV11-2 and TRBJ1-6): EAGVAQSPRYKIIEKRQSVAFWCNPISGHATLYWYQQILGQGPKLLIQFQNNGVVDDSQLPKDRFSAERLKGVDSTLKIQPAKLEDSAVYLCASSRESSYNSPLHFGNGTRLTVT.

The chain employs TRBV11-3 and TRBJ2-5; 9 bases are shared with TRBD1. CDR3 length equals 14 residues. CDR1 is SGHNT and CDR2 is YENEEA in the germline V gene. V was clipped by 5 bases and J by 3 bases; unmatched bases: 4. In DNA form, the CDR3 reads TGTGCCAGCAGCGAGGGACAGGGAAAAGAGACCCAGTACTTC. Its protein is CASSEGQGKETQYF.

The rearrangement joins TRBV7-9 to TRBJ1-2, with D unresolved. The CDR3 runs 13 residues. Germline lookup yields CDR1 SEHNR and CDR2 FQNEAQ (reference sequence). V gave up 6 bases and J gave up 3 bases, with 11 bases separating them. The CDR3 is CASREGLDYGYTF. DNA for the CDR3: TGTGCCAGCAGGGAGGGCCTTGACTATGGCTACACCTTC.

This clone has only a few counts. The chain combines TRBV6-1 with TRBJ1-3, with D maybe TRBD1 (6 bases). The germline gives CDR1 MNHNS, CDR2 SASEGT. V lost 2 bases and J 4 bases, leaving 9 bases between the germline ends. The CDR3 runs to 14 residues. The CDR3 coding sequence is TGTGCCAGCAGTGAATTGGGGGCGGGAAACACCATATATTTT. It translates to CASSELGAGNTIYF.

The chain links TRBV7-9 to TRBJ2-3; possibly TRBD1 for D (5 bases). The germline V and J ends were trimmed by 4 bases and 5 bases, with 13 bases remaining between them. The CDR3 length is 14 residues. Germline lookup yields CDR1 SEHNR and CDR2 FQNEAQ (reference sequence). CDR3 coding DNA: TGTGCCAGCAGCTCAGTGGTAAGGGGAGATACGCAGTATTTT. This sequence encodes CASSSVVRGDTQYF.

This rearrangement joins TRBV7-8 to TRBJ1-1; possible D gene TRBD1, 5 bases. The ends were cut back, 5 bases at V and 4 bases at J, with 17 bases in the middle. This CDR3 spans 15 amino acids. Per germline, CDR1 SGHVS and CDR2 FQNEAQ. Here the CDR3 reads CASSRREGYATEAFF. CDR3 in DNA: TGTGCCAGCAGCCGTAGGGAGGGGTATGCCACTGAAGCTTTCTTT.

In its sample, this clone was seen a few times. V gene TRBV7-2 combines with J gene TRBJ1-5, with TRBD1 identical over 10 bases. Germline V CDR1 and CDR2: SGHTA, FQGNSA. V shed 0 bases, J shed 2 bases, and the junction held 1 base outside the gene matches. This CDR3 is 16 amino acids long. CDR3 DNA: TGTGCCAGCAGCTTAGCTGGACAGGGGGGCAATCAGCCCCAGCATTTT. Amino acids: CASSLAGQGGNQPQHF.

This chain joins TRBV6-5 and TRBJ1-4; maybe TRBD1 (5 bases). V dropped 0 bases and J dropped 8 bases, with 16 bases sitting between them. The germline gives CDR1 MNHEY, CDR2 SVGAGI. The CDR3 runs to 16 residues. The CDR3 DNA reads TGTGCCAGCAGTTACTCGTTTGCGGGCGGGGGGGAAAAACTGTTTTTT. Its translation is CASSYSFAGGGEKLFF.

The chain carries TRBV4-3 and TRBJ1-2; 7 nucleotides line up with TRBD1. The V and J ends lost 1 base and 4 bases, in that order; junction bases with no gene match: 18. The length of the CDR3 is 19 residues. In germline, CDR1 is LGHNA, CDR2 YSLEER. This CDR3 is CASSQGPLDREAPFYGYTF. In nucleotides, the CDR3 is TGCGCCAGCAGCCAAGGCCCCCTCGACAGGGAAGCCCCCTTCTATGGCTACACCTTC.

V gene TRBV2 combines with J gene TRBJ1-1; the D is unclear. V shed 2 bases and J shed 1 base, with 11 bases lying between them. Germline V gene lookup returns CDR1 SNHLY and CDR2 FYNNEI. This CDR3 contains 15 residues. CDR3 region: CASSEYRTENTEAFF. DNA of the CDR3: TGTGCCAGCAGTGAATATCGGACTGAGAACACTGAAGCTTTCTTT.

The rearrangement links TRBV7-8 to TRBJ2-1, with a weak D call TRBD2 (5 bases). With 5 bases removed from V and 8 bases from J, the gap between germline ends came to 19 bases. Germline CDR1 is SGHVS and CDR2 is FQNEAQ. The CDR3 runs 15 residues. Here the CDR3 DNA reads TGTGCCAGCAGCCCCCCGTCGGCGGGCGCGTATGAGCAGTTCTTC. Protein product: CASSPPSAGAYEQFF.

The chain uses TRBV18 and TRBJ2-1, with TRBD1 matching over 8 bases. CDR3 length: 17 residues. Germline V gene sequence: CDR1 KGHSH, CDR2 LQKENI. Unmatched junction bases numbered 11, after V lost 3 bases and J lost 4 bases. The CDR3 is CASSPARQGTRYNEQFF. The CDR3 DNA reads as TGTGCCAGCTCACCGGCCCGACAGGGGACACGGTACAATGAGCAGTTCTTC.

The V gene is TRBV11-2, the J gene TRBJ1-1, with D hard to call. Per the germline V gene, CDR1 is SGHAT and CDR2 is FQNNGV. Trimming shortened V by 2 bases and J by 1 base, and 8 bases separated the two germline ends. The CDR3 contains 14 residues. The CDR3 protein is CASSLLSWNTEAFF. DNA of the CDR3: TGTGCCAGCAGCTTATTGTCGTGGAACACTGAAGCTTTCTTT.

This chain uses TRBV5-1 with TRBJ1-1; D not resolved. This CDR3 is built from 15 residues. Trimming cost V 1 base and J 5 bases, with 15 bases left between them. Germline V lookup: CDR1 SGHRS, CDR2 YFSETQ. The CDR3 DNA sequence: TGCGCCAGCAGCTTGAGTGGGCGGGCCAGGACTGAAGCTTTCTTT. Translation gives CASSLSGRARTEAFF.

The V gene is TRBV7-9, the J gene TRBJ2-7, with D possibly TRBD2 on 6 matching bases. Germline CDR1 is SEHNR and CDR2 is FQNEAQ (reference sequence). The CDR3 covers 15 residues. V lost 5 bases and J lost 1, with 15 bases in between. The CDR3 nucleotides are TGTGCCAGCAGCGCCCGGACTACCCCGTCCTACGAGCAGTACTTC. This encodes CASSARTTPSYEQYF.

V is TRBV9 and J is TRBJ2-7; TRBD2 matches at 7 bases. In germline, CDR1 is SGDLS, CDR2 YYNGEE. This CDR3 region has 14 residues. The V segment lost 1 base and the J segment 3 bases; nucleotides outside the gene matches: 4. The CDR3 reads CASSVTWTSYEQYF. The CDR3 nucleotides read TGTGCCAGCAGCGTAACCTGGACTAGCTACGAGCAGTACTTC.

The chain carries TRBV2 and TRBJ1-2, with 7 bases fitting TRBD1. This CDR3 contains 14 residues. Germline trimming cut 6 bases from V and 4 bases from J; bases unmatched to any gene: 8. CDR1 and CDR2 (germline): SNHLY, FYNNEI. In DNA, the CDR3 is TGTGCCAGCAGCGGGACAGCGCTCCTCTATGGCTACACCTTC. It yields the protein CASSGTALLYGYTF.